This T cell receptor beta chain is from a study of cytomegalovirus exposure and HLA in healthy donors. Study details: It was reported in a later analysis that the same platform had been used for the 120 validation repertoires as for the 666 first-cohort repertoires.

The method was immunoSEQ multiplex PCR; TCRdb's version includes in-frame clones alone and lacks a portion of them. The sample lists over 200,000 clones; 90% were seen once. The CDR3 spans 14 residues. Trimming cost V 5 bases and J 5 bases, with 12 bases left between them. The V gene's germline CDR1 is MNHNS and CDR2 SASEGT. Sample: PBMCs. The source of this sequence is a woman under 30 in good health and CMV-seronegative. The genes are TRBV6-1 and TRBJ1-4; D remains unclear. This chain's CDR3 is CASSLGTRNEKLFF. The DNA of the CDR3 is TGTGCCAGCAGTCTCGGCACGAGGAATGAAAAACTGTTTTTT.